The T cell receptor beta chain under discussion was sequenced for a study of blood T cell repertoires in COVID-19. Using immunoSEQ multiplex PCR, the repertoire was profiled, and TCRdb retains in-frame clones only, with some absent. The sample holds 250,000 to 300,000 clones, over 85% seen once. From germline, CDR1 is SGHNT and CDR2 YYREEE (reference sequence). This CDR3 is 13 amino acids long. The V gene end was trimmed by 0 bases and the J gene end by 12 bases; junction bases not matched to a gene: 5. Sequenced sample: PBMCs or T cells enriched from blood (not recorded which). This rearrangement joins TRBV5-4 to TRBJ1-4; 7 bases are shared with TRBD1. The TCR comes from a woman in her sixties who had recovered from COVID-19. The CDR3 sequence is CASSLAGGRELFF. The CDR3 coding sequence is TGTGCCAGCAGCTTGGCAGGGGGGCGGGAACTGTTTTTT.